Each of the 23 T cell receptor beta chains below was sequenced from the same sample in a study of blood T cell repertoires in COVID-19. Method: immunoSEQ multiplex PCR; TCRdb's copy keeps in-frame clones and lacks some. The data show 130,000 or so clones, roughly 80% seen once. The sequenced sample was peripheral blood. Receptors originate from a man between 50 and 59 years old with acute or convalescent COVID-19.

DNA for the CDR3: TGTGCCAGTAGTTGGGACAGGGGGAACACTGAAGCTTTCTTT. Amino acids: CASSWDRGNTEAFF. This rearrangement joins TRBV19 to TRBJ1-1, with 10 bases identical to TRBD1. The CDR3 spans 14 residues. The trim removed 5 bases at V and 1 base at J, leaving 1 base unmatched. Germline V gene lookup returns CDR1 LNHDA and CDR2 SQIVND (reference sequence).

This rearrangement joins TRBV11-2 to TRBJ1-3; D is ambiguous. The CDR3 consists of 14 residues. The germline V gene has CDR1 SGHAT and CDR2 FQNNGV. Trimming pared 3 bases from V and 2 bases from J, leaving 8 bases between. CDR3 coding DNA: TGTGCCAGCAGCTTGGCCGGGGCTGGAAACACCATATATTTT. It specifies CASSLAGAGNTIYF.

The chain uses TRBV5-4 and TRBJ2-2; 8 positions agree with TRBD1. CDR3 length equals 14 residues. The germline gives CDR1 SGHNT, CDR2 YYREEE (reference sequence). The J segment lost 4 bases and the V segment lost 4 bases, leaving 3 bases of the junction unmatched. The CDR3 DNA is TGTGCCAGCAGCCGGGGACAGGCCACCGGGGAGCTGTTTTTT. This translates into CASSRGQATGELFF. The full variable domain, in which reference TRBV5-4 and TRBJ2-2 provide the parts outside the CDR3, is ETGVTQSPTHLIKTRGQQVTLRCSSQSGHNTVSWYQQALGQGPQFIFQYYREEENGRGNFPPRFSGLQFPNYSSELNVNALELDDSALYLCASSRGQATGELFFGEGSRLTVL.

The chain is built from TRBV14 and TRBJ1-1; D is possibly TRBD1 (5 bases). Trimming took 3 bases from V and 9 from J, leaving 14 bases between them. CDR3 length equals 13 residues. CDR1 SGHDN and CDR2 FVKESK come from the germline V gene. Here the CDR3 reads CASSHVDQGKAFF. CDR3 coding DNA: TGTGCCAGCAGCCACGTTGACCAGGGAAAAGCTTTCTTT.

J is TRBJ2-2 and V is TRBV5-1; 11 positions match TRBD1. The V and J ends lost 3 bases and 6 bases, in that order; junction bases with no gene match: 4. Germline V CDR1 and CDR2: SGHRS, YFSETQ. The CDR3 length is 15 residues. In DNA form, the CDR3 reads TGCGCCAGCAGCTCCGGGACAGGGGGTTCCGGGGAGCTGTTTTTT. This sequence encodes CASSSGTGGSGELFF.

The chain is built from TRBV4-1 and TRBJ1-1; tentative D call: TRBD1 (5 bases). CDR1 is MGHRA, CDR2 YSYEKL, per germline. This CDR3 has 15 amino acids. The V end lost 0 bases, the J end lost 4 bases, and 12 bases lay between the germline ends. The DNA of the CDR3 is TGCGCCAGCAGCCAAGATGTAGGGGCAGGCACTGAAGCTTTCTTT. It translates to CASSQDVGAGTEAFF.

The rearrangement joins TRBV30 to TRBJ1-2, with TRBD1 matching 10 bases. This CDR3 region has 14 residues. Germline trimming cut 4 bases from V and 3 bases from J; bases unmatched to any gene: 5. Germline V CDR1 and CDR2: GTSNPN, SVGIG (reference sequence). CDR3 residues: CAWTGTGDHYGYTF. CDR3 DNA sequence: TGTGCCTGGACCGGGACAGGGGACCACTATGGCTACACCTTC.

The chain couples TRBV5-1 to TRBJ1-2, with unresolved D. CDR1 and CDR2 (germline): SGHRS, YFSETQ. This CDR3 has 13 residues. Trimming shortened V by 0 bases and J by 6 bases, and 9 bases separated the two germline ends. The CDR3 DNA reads TGCGCCAGCAGCTTGGGAGGGATCCATGGCTACACCTTC. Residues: CASSLGGIHGYTF.

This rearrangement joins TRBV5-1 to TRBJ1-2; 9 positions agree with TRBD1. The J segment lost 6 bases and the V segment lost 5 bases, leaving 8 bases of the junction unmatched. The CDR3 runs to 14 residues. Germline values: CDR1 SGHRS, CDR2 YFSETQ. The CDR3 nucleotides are TGCGCCAGCAGTGCTACCGGGACAGGGAATGGCTACACCTTC. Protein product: CASSATGTGNGYTF.

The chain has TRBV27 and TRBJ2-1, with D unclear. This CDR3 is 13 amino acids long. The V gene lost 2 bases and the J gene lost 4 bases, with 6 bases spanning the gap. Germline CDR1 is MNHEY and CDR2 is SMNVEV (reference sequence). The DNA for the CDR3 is TGTGCCAGCAGTTTAGGTCAGTACAATGAGCAGTTCTTC. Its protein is CASSLGQYNEQFF.

This CDR3 is CASSLDLVRGHNQPQHF. The CDR3 nucleotides read TGTGCCAGCAGCTTAGATCTGGTCAGGGGACACAATCAGCCCCAGCATTTT. This chain connects TRBV11-3 to TRBJ1-5, with D possibly TRBD1 on 6 matching bases. Between the trimmed V and J ends, which lost 0 bases and 3 bases, there was a span of 15 bases. The CDR3 covers 17 residues. Germline CDR1 reads SGHNT; CDR2 reads YENEEA.

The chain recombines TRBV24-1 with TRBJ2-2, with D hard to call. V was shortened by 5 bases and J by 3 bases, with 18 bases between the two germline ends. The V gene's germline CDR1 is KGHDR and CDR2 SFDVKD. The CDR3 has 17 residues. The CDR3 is CATSGVAVSFHTGELFF. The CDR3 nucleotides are TGTGCCACCAGTGGGGTGGCGGTATCTTTCCACACCGGGGAGCTGTTTTTT.

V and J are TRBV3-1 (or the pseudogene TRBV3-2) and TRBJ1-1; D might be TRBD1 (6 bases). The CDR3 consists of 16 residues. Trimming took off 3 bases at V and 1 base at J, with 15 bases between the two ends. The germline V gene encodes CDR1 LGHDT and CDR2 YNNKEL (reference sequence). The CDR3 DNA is TGTGCCAGCAGCCATACTACAGGGATATGGAACACTGAAGCTTTCTTT. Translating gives CASSHTTGIWNTEAFF.

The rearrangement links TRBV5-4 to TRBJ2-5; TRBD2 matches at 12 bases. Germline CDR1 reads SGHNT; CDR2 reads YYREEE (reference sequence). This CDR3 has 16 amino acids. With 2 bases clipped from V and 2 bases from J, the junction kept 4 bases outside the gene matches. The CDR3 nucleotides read TGTGCCAGCAGCTTAATAGGACTAGCGGGGCAAGAGACCCAGTACTTC. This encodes CASSLIGLAGQETQYF.

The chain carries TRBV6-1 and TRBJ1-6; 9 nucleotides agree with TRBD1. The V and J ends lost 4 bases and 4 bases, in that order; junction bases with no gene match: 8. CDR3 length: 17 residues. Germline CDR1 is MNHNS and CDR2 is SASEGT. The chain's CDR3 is CASSGIQGANYNSPLHF. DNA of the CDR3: TGTGCCAGCAGTGGAATACAGGGGGCAAATTATAATTCACCCCTCCACTTT.

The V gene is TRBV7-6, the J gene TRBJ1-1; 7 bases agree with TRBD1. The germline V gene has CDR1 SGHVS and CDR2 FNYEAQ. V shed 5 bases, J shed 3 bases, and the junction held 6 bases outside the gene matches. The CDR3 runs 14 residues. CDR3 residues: CASSPDQGDTEAFF. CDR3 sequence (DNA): TGTGCCAGCAGCCCAGATCAGGGGGACACTGAAGCTTTCTTT. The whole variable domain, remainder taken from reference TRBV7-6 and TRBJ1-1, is GAGVSQSPRYKVTKRGQDVALRCDPISGHVSLYWYRQALGQGPEFLTYFNYEAQQDKSGLPNDRFSAERPEGSISTLTIQRTEQRDSAMYRCASSPDQGDTEAFFGQGTRLTVV.

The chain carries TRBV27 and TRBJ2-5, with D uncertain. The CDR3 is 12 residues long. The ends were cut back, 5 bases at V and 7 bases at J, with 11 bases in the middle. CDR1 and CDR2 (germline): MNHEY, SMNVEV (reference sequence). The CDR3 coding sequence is TGTGCCAGCAGTCCGCCTTTCGGGACCCAGTACTTC. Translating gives CASSPPFGTQYF.

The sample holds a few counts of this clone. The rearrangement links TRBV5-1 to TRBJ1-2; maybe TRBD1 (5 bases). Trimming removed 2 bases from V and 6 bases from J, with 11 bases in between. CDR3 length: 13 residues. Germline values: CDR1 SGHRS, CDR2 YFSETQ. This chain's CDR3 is CASSFAARDGYTF. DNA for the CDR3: TGCGCCAGCAGCTTTGCTGCCAGGGATGGCTACACCTTC.

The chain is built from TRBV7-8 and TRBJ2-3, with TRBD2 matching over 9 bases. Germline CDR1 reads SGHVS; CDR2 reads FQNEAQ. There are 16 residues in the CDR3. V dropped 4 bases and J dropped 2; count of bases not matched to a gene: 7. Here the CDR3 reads CASSSKAGGYTDTQYF. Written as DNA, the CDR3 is TGTGCCAGCAGCTCGAAAGCGGGGGGTTACACAGATACGCAGTATTTT.

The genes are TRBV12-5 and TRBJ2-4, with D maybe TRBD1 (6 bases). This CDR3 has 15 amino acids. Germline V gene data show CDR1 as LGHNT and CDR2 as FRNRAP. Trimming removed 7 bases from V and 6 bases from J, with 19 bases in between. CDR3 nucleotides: TGTGCTAGTGCCCCGACAGACAGGTGGGGAAACATTCAGTACTTC. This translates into CASAPTDRWGNIQYF. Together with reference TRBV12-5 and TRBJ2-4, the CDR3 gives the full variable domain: DARVTQTPRHKVTEMGQEVTMRCQPILGHNTVFWYRQTMMQGLELLAYFRNRAPLDDSGMPKDRFSAEMPDATLATLKIQPSEPRDSAVYFCASAPTDRWGNIQYFGAGTRLSVL.

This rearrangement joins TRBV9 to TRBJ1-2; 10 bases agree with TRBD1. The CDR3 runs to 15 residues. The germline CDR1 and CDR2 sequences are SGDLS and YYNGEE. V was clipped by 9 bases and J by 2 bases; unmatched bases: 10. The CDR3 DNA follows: TGTGCCAACAGTGCCGGGACAGGGGAAAACTATGGCTACACCTTC. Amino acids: CANSAGTGENYGYTF.

DNA of the CDR3: TGCGCCAGCAGCGACACCGGGGTGAACACTGAAGCTTTCTTT. Protein sequence: CASSDTGVNTEAFF. The chain has TRBV5-1 and TRBJ1-1; D is undetermined. The CDR3 loop spans 14 amino acids. Trimming stripped 4 bases from V and 0 bases from J, with 10 bases between. Germline-derived CDR1 and CDR2 are SGHRS and YFSETQ.

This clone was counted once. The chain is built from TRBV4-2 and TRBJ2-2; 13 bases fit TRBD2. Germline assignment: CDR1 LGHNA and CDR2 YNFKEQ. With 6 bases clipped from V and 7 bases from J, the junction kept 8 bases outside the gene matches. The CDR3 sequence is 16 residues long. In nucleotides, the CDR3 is TGTGCCAGCAGGCAAACTAGCGGGGGGGAAAGCGGGGAGCTGTTTTTT. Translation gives CASRQTSGGESGELFF.